These T cell receptor beta chains were read from a single sample in a study of T cells in Graves' hyperthyroidism and ophthalmopathy. Each CDR3 protein gets one entry after TCRdb re-called the multiplex PCR reads with MiXCR. The top ten clones hold around 7.3% of a sample with under 450,000 distinct CDR3 sequences, about 15% of them seen once. The sample comprised blood. These receptors were taken from a woman under 30 with Graves' hyperthyroidism. The CDR3 runs from the conserved cysteine through the conserved F or W. A D gene is named only where the DNA matches it firmly. Expanded clones are given a class, and other clones once, few, many or no size at all.

TGTGCCAGCACCCCCTTCGACAAACTTGAAGCTTTCTTT,CASTPFDKLEAFF,-,TRBV12-3/TRBV12-4,-,TRBJ1-1
TGTGCCAGCAGGGACCCCGGACAGCGGACAGATACGCAGTATTTT,CASRDPGQRTDTQYF,many,TRBV13,-,TRBJ2-3
TGTGCCAGCAGTCACCTGAGTGGACCGAACACCGGGGAGCTGTTTTTT,CASSHLSGPNTGELFF,many,TRBV11-1,-,TRBJ2-2
TGTGCCAGCTCACCAATCGGGCTCACCCCCGGGGAGCTGTTTTTT,CASSPIGLTPGELFF,few,TRBV18,-,TRBJ2-2
TGTGCCAGCAGGCCCCGGGGGGCAGGGGAGACCCAGTACTTC,CASRPRGAGETQYF,many,TRBV12-3/TRBV12-4,-,TRBJ2-5
TGTGCCAGCAGCCAAGTTCGTGTCGCCGGAAACACCATATATTTT,CASSQVRVAGNTIYF,-,TRBV3-1,-,TRBJ1-3
TGTGCCACCAGTGATTTGAGGCAGGGGGCGAACACCGGGGAGCTGTTTTTT,CATSDLRQGANTGELFF,many,TRBV24-1,TRBD1,TRBJ2-2
TGTGCCAGCAGGGGACAGGCCCCGAACACCGGGGAGCTGTTTTTT,CASRGQAPNTGELFF,many,TRBV2,TRBD1,TRBJ2-2
TGTGCCAGCAGTGGGCAGGGACACAATGAGCAGTTCTTC,CASSGQGHNEQFF,many,TRBV28,-,TRBJ2-1
TGTGCCAGCACGAGGGATGGGCCCCAGCATTTT,CASTRDGPQHF,-,TRBV2,-,TRBJ1-5
TGTGCCAGCAGTCCCCCGGAGGTTGAGACCCAGTACTTC,CASSPPEVETQYF,-,TRBV6-1,-,TRBJ2-5
TGTGCCACCAGTGATGAAATCTCCACAGATACGCAGTATTTT,CATSDEISTDTQYF,many,TRBV24-1,-,TRBJ2-3
TGTGCCAGCAGTTACACGGGACAGTACTATGGCTACACCTTC,CASSYTGQYYGYTF,many,TRBV7-2,TRBD1,TRBJ1-2
TGTGCCAGCAGGGCTCCCTATGTGGGGGGCACAGATACGCAGTATTTT,CASRAPYVGGTDTQYF,many,TRBV27,-,TRBJ2-3
TGCGCCAGCAGCTTGGTGCGGGGGGGCTTGAATGAGCAGTTCTTC,CASSLVRGGLNEQFF,many,TRBV5-1,TRBD2,TRBJ2-1
TGCGCCAGCAGCCAAGACATGAGGGGCGGAGGTGAAAAACTGTTTTTT,CASSQDMRGGGEKLFF,-,TRBV4-1,-,TRBJ1-4
TGTGCCACCAGCAGAGATTTCGGGGCGCAGTATTTT,CATSRDFGAQYF,-,TRBV15,-,TRBJ2-3
TGTGCCAGTAGCAGACTAGCGGGAGAAGTAGATACGCAGTATTTT,CASSRLAGEVDTQYF,-,TRBV19,TRBD2,TRBJ2-3
TGTGCCTGGAGACCGGGACTAGCGGGAGGCTACAATGAGCAGTTCTTC,CAWRPGLAGGYNEQFF,-,TRBV30,TRBD2,TRBJ2-1
TGTGCCAGCCTGACAGGCGGGGGCTACACCTTC,CASLTGGGYTF,few,TRBV25-1,-,TRBJ1-2
TGTGCCAGCAGCCCTCGTTTGGATACGCAGTATTTT,CASSPRLDTQYF,many,TRBV12-3/TRBV12-4,-,TRBJ2-3
TGTGCCACCACCTCCGAAGGTAGCGGCTACAATGAGCAGTTCTTC,CATTSEGSGYNEQFF,many,TRBV24-1,-,TRBJ2-1
TGTGCCAGCAGTGCCCCGGGAGGGCTCACTAACTATGGCTACACCTTC,CASSAPGGLTNYGYTF,many,TRBV28,-,TRBJ1-2
TGTGCCAGCAGTTCGGCAGGGCCCTCCTATGGCTACACCTTC,CASSSAGPSYGYTF,-,TRBV6-5,-,TRBJ1-2
TGCAGTGCTAGAGATCTCAAGGGGGGGAGCTCCTACGAGCAGTACTTC,CSARDLKGGSSYEQYF,many,TRBV20-1,-,TRBJ2-7
TGTGCCAGCAGCCCGAACGGGGGACAGGGGTTATCCTACGAGCAGTACTTC,CASSPNGGQGLSYEQYF,many,TRBV28,TRBD1,TRBJ2-7
TGTGCCTGGAGTGACACAGCTCAGAGGGGAGCCAGCAATTCACCCCTCCACTTT,CAWSDTAQRGASNSPLHF,many,TRBV30,-,TRBJ1-6
TGCAGTGCCCGGGACAATACGAAGTTTGAGCAGTACTTC,CSARDNTKFEQYF,many,TRBV20-1,-,TRBJ2-7
TGCGCCAGCAGCTTTACAGTTTTAGGGGAGACCCAGTACTTC,CASSFTVLGETQYF,many,TRBV5-1,-,TRBJ2-5
TGTGCCAGCAGTGAAAAGGGGAGTCAGCCCCAGCATTTT,CASSEKGSQPQHF,few,TRBV6-1,-,TRBJ1-5